What follows are 32 T cell receptor beta chains derived from one specimen sequenced in a study of CD8 T cells in ankylosing spondylitis. No antigen has been assigned to these receptors. Study-wide results and limits: Roughly eight highly homologous variants made up a TCR beta motif that seemed to typify ankylosing spondylitis blood.

TCRdb reprocessed the 5' RACE reads with MiXCR, giving one entry per CDR3 protein. The sample carries 670,000 or so distinct CDR3 sequences, roughly 20% recorded once. The sample comprised blood, either unsorted or a sorted T cell fraction (not recorded which). The receptors come from a male donor with ankylosing spondylitis.

This chain links TRBV18 with TRBJ1-1; weak D call: TRBD1 (5 bases). Germline CDR1 is KGHSH and CDR2 is LQKENI. The CDR3 totals 16 residues. V was shortened by 1 base and J by 1 base, with 13 bases between the two germline ends. This chain's CDR3 is CASSPQSLTGNTEAFF. The CDR3 DNA reads TGTGCCAGCTCACCACAATCTCTCACAGGGAACACTGAAGCTTTCTTT.

The chain is built from TRBV25-1 and TRBJ1-2, with unresolved D. The CDR3 loop spans 12 amino acids. V was shortened by 3 bases and J by 8 bases, with 10 bases between the two germline ends. From germline, CDR1 is MGHDK and CDR2 SYGVNS. The CDR3 sequence is CASSDQDGGYTF. The DNA of the CDR3 is TGTGCCAGCAGTGACCAGGACGGAGGCTACACCTTC.

This clonotype was counted a few times. The CDR3 protein is CATSAGTRNTEAFF. The CDR3 nucleotides read TGTGCCACCAGTGCAGGCACTCGGAACACTGAAGCTTTCTTT. V gene TRBV24-1 combines with J gene TRBJ1-1; D gene uncertain. V gave up 5 bases and J gave up 1 base, with 10 bases separating them. The CDR3 covers 14 residues. Per germline, CDR1 KGHDR and CDR2 SFDVKD.

V and J are TRBV20-1 and TRBJ1-1, with a weak D call TRBD1 (5 bases). Germline CDR1 is DFQATT and CDR2 is SNEGSKA (reference sequence). This CDR3 comprises 13 residues. V was pared by 1 base and J by 8 bases, with 14 bases between. The CDR3 here is CSARGRGRPEAFF. CDR3 sequence (DNA): TGCAGTGCTAGAGGGAGGGGCAGGCCCGAAGCTTTCTTT.

The chain has TRBV7-9 and TRBJ2-2; D uncertain. V lost 2 bases and J lost 0, with 13 bases in between. Germline V gene sequence: CDR1 SEHNR, CDR2 FQNEAQ (reference sequence). The CDR3 loop spans 17 amino acids. The CDR3 DNA reads TGTGCCAGCAGCTTACTGATCCAGACCTCGAACACCGGGGAGCTGTTTTTT. It encodes CASSLLIQTSNTGELFF.

The chain links TRBV20-1 to TRBJ1-2, with a weak D call TRBD1 (5 bases). This CDR3 has 15 residues. Trimming left V 2 bases short and J 3 bases short, with 16 bases between. The germline V gene has CDR1 DFQATT and CDR2 SNEGSKA (reference sequence). Written as DNA, the CDR3 is TGCAGTGCTAGACCCCATGGGGGGGACTACTATGGCTACACCTTC. It translates to CSARPHGGDYYGYTF.

A note on this clonotype: A read error is likely, as this CDR3 ends without the conserved phenylalanine or tryptophan. The chain employs TRBV6-1 and TRBJ2-5; 8 bases are shared with TRBD1. The CDR3 runs 14 residues. V lost 6 bases and J lost 2; bases outside the gene matches: 5. The germline gives CDR1 MNHNS, CDR2 SASEGT. In nucleotides, the CDR3 is TGTGCCAGCAGGATACAGGGGGTACAAGAGACCCAGTACTCC. This translates into CASRIQGVQETQYS.

This clonotype occurred a few times. V and J are TRBV6-1 and TRBJ2-2; TRBD1 or TRBD2 may be the D gene (5 bases each). Trimming stripped 6 bases from V and 4 bases from J, with 12 bases between. Germline CDR1 reads MNHNS; CDR2 reads SASEGT. The CDR3 contains 14 residues. The CDR3 protein is CASSPGPITGELFF. In DNA form, the CDR3 reads TGTGCCAGCAGCCCGGGACCTATCACCGGGGAGCTGTTTTTT.

This rearrangement joins TRBV15 to TRBJ2-2, with D uncertain. The germline V gene has CDR1 LNHNV and CDR2 YYDKDF (reference sequence). V was clipped by 3 bases and J by 6 bases, with 8 bases between them. CDR3 length equals 13 residues. This chain's CDR3 is CATSSGSPGELFF. Written as DNA, the CDR3 is TGTGCCACCAGCAGTGGATCCCCCGGGGAGCTGTTTTTT.

This chain uses TRBV29-1 with TRBJ2-5; the D gene could be TRBD1 or TRBD2 (6 bases each). The CDR3 length is 16 residues. Germline loops: CDR1 SQVTM, CDR2 ANQGSEA. V was shortened by 4 bases and J by 0 bases, with 18 bases between the two germline ends. The CDR3 sequence: CSVAGDMGAYQETQYF. The CDR3 DNA follows: TGCAGCGTTGCGGGGGACATGGGGGCCTACCAAGAGACCCAGTACTTC.

This clonotype was seen more than once but under ten times. The rearrangement links TRBV7-2 to TRBJ2-1; D ambiguous. V lost 2 bases to trimming and J lost 4 bases, with 18 bases between them. Germline assignment: CDR1 SGHTA and CDR2 FQGNSA. The CDR3 is made up of 17 amino acids. CDR3 nucleotide sequence: TGTGCCAGCAGCTTAATGGCAGGCTCGGCCCGATACAATGAGCAGTTCTTC. This encodes CASSLMAGSARYNEQFF. Looking up the rest from reference TRBV7-2 and TRBJ2-1 gives the full variable domain: GAGVSQSPSNKVTEKGKDVELRCDPISGHTALYWYRQSLGQGLEFLIYFQGNSAPDKSGLPSDRFSAERTGGSVSTLTIQRTQQEDSAVYLCASSLMAGSARYNEQFFGPGTRLTVL.

This clonotype was counted only a few times. V usage is TRBV9 and J usage is TRBJ2-5, with TRBD1 matching over 10 bases. From germline, CDR1 is SGDLS and CDR2 YYNGEE. This CDR3 comprises 16 residues. The V gene end was trimmed by 4 bases and the J gene end by 1 base; junction bases not matched to a gene: 7. The DNA of the CDR3 is TGTGCCAGCAGCCCCCGGGACAGGGGTGTCCAAGAGACCCAGTACTTC. Translating it yields CASSPRDRGVQETQYF.

This clonotype was seen many times. The CDR3 protein is CSARLPGQGAGQPQHF. CDR3 nucleotide sequence: TGCAGTGCCCGTTTACCGGGACAGGGGGCCGGTCAGCCCCAGCATTTT. The genes are TRBV20-1 and TRBJ1-5; 12 bases are a match to TRBD1. The V gene end was trimmed by 6 bases and the J gene end by 6 bases; junction bases not matched to a gene: 12. This CDR3 comprises 16 residues. The germline V gene has CDR1 DFQATT and CDR2 SNEGSKA (reference sequence).

The chain links TRBV6-2 or TRBV6-3 to TRBJ1-5, with D perhaps TRBD1 (5 bases). V lost 3 bases and J 6 bases, leaving 9 bases between the germline ends. CDR1 is MNHEY and CDR2 is SVGEGT in the germline V gene. The CDR3 is 13 amino acids. The CDR3 sequence: CASSYQGAQPQHF. The CDR3 region has the DNA TGTGCCAGCAGTTATCAAGGGGCTCAGCCCCAGCATTTT.

The table lists this clonotype with a few counts. The chain combines TRBV5-1 with TRBJ2-4; D is possibly TRBD1 (6 bases). Germline CDR1 and CDR2: SGHRS and YFSETQ. V lost 0 bases and J 6 bases, leaving 13 bases between the germline ends. CDR3 length equals 15 residues. For the CDR3, the DNA is TGCGCCAGCAGCTTGGACGGGACACCTGGAAACATTCAGTACTTC. Translation: CASSLDGTPGNIQYF.

This clonotype appeared a few times. The chain is built from TRBV4-3 and TRBJ2-1; tentatively, D is TRBD2 (5 bases). CDR3 length equals 18 residues. V was trimmed by 1 base and J by 4 bases, leaving 20 bases between them. The V gene's germline CDR1 is LGHNA and CDR2 YSLEER. In DNA, the CDR3 is TGCGCCAGCAGCCAAGTCTTGGAAGGGCGGGCACCGTACAATGAGCAGTTCTTC. Encoded protein: CASSQVLEGRAPYNEQFF.

J is TRBJ2-7 and V is TRBV7-2, with 7 bases fitting TRBD2. Germline lookup yields CDR1 SGHTA and CDR2 FQGNSA. The CDR3 consists of 15 residues. After removal of 5 bases from V and 3 bases from J, the junction contained 10 bases not matched to a gene. CDR3 sequence reads: CASSAMGGSRYEQYF. The CDR3 DNA reads TGTGCCAGCAGCGCGATGGGGGGGTCTCGCTACGAGCAGTACTTC. Full variable domain (outside the CDR3, taken from reference TRBV7-2 and TRBJ2-7): GAGVSQSPSNKVTEKGKDVELRCDPISGHTALYWYRQSLGQGLEFLIYFQGNSAPDKSGLPSDRFSAERTGGSVSTLTIQRTQQEDSAVYLCASSAMGGSRYEQYFGPGTRLTVT.

In its sample, this clonotype was seen many times. The chain recombines TRBV20-1 with TRBJ1-1, with TRBD1 matching over 7 bases. Looked up from germline, CDR1 is DFQATT and CDR2 is SNEGSKA (reference sequence). CDR3 size: 13 residues. Germline trimming cut 5 bases from V and 2 bases from J; bases unmatched to any gene: 5. CDR3 nucleotide sequence: TGCAGTGCTCGGGACAGTCAAAACACTGAAGCTTTCTTT. Translating it yields CSARDSQNTEAFF.

The V call is TRBV6-1, the J call TRBJ1-1; the D is unclear. The CDR3 totals 15 residues. V lost 6 bases to trimming and J lost 6 bases, with 20 bases between them. Germline loops: CDR1 MNHNS, CDR2 SASEGT. The chain's CDR3 is CASRRVWTVSAEAFF. CDR3 DNA: TGTGCCAGCAGGCGCGTTTGGACCGTATCAGCTGAAGCTTTCTTT.

The chain recombines TRBV11-2 with TRBJ2-5, with 14 bases identical to TRBD2. The CDR3 totals 21 residues. The junction had 17 bases not matched to a gene; V was cut back by 5 bases and J by 0 bases. The V gene's germline CDR1 is SGHAT and CDR2 FQNNGV. This CDR3 reads CASSPNPTETSGGADQETQYF. CDR3 in DNA: TGTGCCAGCAGCCCAAACCCCACCGAGACTAGCGGGGGGGCTGACCAAGAGACCCAGTACTTC.

The chain recombines TRBV25-1 with TRBJ2-4; 12 bases are a match to TRBD2. V was clipped by 6 bases and J by 1 base; unmatched bases: 4. The CDR3 loop spans 16 amino acids. Looked up from germline, CDR1 is MGHDK and CDR2 is SYGVNS. CDR3 residues: CASSTTSGGAKNIQYF. Written as DNA, the CDR3 is TGTGCCAGCAGCACCACTAGCGGGGGGGCCAAAAACATTCAGTACTTC.

This clonotype appeared a few times. This chain uses TRBV28 with TRBJ2-7; D unclear. Looked up from germline, CDR1 is MDHEN and CDR2 is SYDVKM. The CDR3 runs 14 residues. The V and J ends lost 9 bases and 0 bases respectively, with 15 bases between them. DNA of the CDR3: TGTGCCAGTAGTCCAATTGGACCCTCCTACGAGCAGTACTTC. Its protein product is CASSPIGPSYEQYF. Full variable domain (outside the CDR3, taken from reference TRBV28 and TRBJ2-7): DVKVTQSSRYLVKRTGEKVFLECVQDMDHENMFWYRQDPGLGLRLIYFSYDVKMKEKGDIPEGYSVSREKKERFSLILESASTNQTSMYLCASSPIGPSYEQYFGPGTRLTVT.

The rearrangement joins TRBV5-8 to TRBJ1-5; a possible D gene is TRBD1 (5 bases). The CDR3 runs 14 residues. Per germline, CDR1 SGHTS and CDR2 YDEGEE. The ends were cut back, 4 bases at V and 6 bases at J, with 14 bases in the middle. The CDR3 loop reads CASSPGGVRQPQHF. The CDR3 DNA sequence: TGTGCCAGCAGCCCTGGGGGGGTTCGTCAGCCCCAGCATTTT.

This clonotype turned up a few times. The V gene is TRBV20-1, the J gene TRBJ2-7, with D possibly matching TRBD1 (5 bases). V was shortened by 5 bases and J by 3 bases, with 11 bases between the two germline ends. The CDR3 extends over 12 amino acids. Germline loops: CDR1 DFQATT, CDR2 SNEGSKA (reference sequence). CDR3 in DNA: TGCAGTGCTGACGACAGATACTACGAGCAGTACTTC. Translation gives CSADDRYYEQYF.

There are a few counts of this clonotype. The CDR3 reads CASSPGLGSYEQYF. CDR3 DNA: TGTGCCAGCAGTCCGGGCCTCGGATCCTACGAGCAGTACTTC. The V and J genes are TRBV12-3 or TRBV12-4 and TRBJ2-7; the D is unclear. Trimming left V 5 bases short and J 1 base short, with 12 bases between. This CDR3 region has 14 residues.

The gene calls are TRBV4-1 and TRBJ2-7; 10 nucleotides align to TRBD1. The CDR3 extends over 16 amino acids. V was pared by 1 base and J by 9 bases, with 12 bases of the junction left unmatched. CDR1 is MGHRA and CDR2 is YSYEKL in the germline V gene. The CDR3 nucleotides read TGCGCCAGCAGCCAAGCTGGGACAGGGGACACCCGGGTGCAGTACTTC. Protein: CASSQAGTGDTRVQYF.

This clonotype was seen only a few times. V and J are TRBV4-2 and TRBJ2-1; TRBD2 matches 9 bases. This CDR3 region has 15 residues. V trimming: 4 bases; J trimming: 5 bases; junction bases outside the gene matches: 6. Germline CDR1 and CDR2: LGHNA and YNFKEQ. The DNA of the CDR3 is TGTGCCAGCAGCCCGCTAGCGGGGATTAACAATGAGCAGTTCTTC. This translates into CASSPLAGINNEQFF.

The chain employs TRBV4-1 and TRBJ2-2; D remains unclear. Germline CDR1 and CDR2: MGHRA and YSYEKL. The CDR3 runs 16 residues. V was trimmed by 2 bases and J by 6 bases, leaving 16 bases between them. CDR3 sequence: CASSQTATNPAGELFF. The CDR3 DNA is TGCGCCAGCAGCCAAACGGCTACTAATCCCGCCGGGGAGCTGTTTTTT.

This sequence joins TRBV12-3 or TRBV12-4 and TRBJ2-7, with TRBD1 matching over 9 bases. Trimming at V came to 5 bases and at J to 6 bases, leaving 5 bases not matched to a gene. CDR3 length: 13 amino acids. DNA for the CDR3: TGTGCCAGCAGTCAACAGGACAGGGGCGAGCAGTACTTC. It codes for CASSQQDRGEQYF.

Concerning this clonotype itself: A much more abundant neighbour one base away suggests this may be a read error. The chain uses TRBV7-2 and TRBJ1-2; tentative D call: TRBD1 (6 bases). CDR1 is SGHTA and CDR2 is FQGNSA in the germline V gene. V gave up 6 bases and J gave up 4 bases, with 9 bases separating them. The CDR3 loop spans 12 amino acids. The CDR3 loop reads CASRGQFYGYTF. The CDR3, as DNA: TGTGCCAGCAGAGGACAGTTCTATGGCTACACCTTC.

Points on this clonotype: A read error may explain this, as a much larger clone is one base away. V gene TRBV20-1 combines with J gene TRBJ2-1; perhaps TRBD2 as D (6 bases). Trimming removed 3 bases from V and 2 bases from J, with 11 bases in between. Per germline, CDR1 DFQATT and CDR2 SNEGSKA (reference sequence). The CDR3 sequence is 14 residues long. The CDR3 nucleotides are TGCAGTGCTAGGGACTACCGCCCCTACAATGAGCAGTTCTTC. The encoded protein is CSARDYRPYNEQFF.

V usage is TRBV6-1 and J usage is TRBJ2-3; no clear D gene. The CDR3 is made up of 16 amino acids. V was pared by 3 bases and J by 2 bases, with 15 bases between. Germline V gene sequence: CDR1 MNHNS, CDR2 SASEGT. CDR3 sequence: CASSDHIGSNTDTQYF. In DNA, the CDR3 is TGTGCCAGCAGTGACCACATCGGATCAAACACAGATACGCAGTATTTT.